Listed below are T cell receptor beta chains from one sample, sequenced in a study of blood T cell repertoires in COVID-19. TCRdb's table, derived via immunoSEQ multiplex PCR, lists solely in-frame clones and lacks some. The sample consists of fewer than 200,000 clones, 82% of them appearing once. Material: peripheral blood. These receptors originate from a woman in her sixties or seventies with acute or convalescent COVID-19. The CDR3 runs from the conserved cysteine through the conserved F or W. Each record gives: clone size, J gene, CDR3 length, V gene, D gene, CDR3 DNA, CDR3 protein. The D gene is left open where the match is weak. A clone size is listed for some rows: how often the clone was seen (once, few, many), or a class if it is expanded.

NA TRBJ1-2 15 TRBV24-1 NA TGTGCCACCAGTGACCCACAGGGCCCTAACTATGGCTACACCTTC CATSDPQGPNYGYTF
NA TRBJ2-7 15 TRBV5-4 NA TGTGCCAGCAGCATGGGGGGCGTGAAAGCCTACGAGCAGTACTTC CASSMGGVKAYEQYF
NA TRBJ1-1 13 TRBV7-9 NA TGTGCCAGCAGCTTTGCGGGCGACTTTGAAGCTTTCTTT CASSFAGDFEAFF
NA TRBJ2-7 17 TRBV6-4 TRBD2 TGTGCCAGCAGAACCGGGACTAGCGGGGGGTACTGGTACGAGCAGTACTTC CASRTGTSGGYWYEQYF
once TRBJ1-5 14 TRBV30 TRBD1 TGTGCCTGGAGCGGGGACAGCCGGAATCAGCCCCAGCATTTT CAWSGDSRNQPQHF
once TRBJ2-3 13 TRBV2 NA TGTGCCAGCAGTGAACGGGATCTAGCGACGCAGTATTTT CASSERDLATQYF
NA TRBJ1-1 13 TRBV7-2 NA TGTGCCAGCAGCTTACGGGTAGAGACTGAAGCTTTCTTT CASSLRVETEAFF
NA TRBJ1-5 14 TRBV6-5 TRBD1 TGTGCCAGCGAAACTGGGACAGACAATCAGCCCCAGCATTTT CASETGTDNQPQHF
NA TRBJ1-4 13 TRBV27 NA TGTGCTACAGCAGGTCGGTCCGGTGAAAAACTGTTTTTT CATAGRSGEKLFF
NA TRBJ2-2 11 TRBV29-1 NA TGCAGCGGACAGATCACCGGGGAGCTGTTTTTT CSGQITGELFF
NA TRBJ2-1 15 TRBV5-1 TRBD2 TGCGCCAGCAGCATAGGACTAGCGGTAAACAATGAGCAGTTCTTC CASSIGLAVNNEQFF
NA TRBJ2-5 17 TRBV14 TRBD2 TGTGCCAGCATCCCACCCCTCCTGCGGGGGGGCCTGGAGACCCAGTACTTC CASIPPLLRGGLETQYF
NA TRBJ1-3 16 TRBV7-2 TRBD1 TGTGCCAGCAGCTTGGGACAGGGACCCTCTGGAAACACCATATATTTT CASSLGQGPSGNTIYF
NA TRBJ2-7 12 TRBV6-5 NA TGTGCCACCGGGAGAGAGAGCTACGAGCAGTACTTC CATGRESYEQYF
NA TRBJ2-1 10 TRBV7-8 NA TGTGCCAGCAGTCGCAATGAGCAGTTCTTC CASSRNEQFF
NA TRBJ1-1 14 TRBV5-4 TRBD1 TGTGCCAGCAGCTCCGGACAGGGAGTCACTGAAGCTTTCTTT CASSSGQGVTEAFF
NA TRBJ1-2 13 TRBV2 NA TGTGCCAGCAGTGACCCCACAAGCTATGGCTACACCTTC CASSDPTSYGYTF
NA TRBJ2-1 16 TRBV18 TRBD2 TGTGCCAGCTCACTTACGATTCGGGACTACTACAATGAGCAGTTCTTC CASSLTIRDYYNEQFF
few TRBJ1-5 15 TRBV28 TRBD1 TGTGCCAGCAGTTCGGCAGGGGGGATCAATCAGCCCCAGCATTTT CASSSAGGINQPQHF
few TRBJ1-2 11 TRBV29-1 NA TGCAGCTCCGAGGGGGGGGTCGGCTACACCTTC CSSEGGVGYTF
NA TRBJ1-1 16 TRBV7-3 NA TGTGCCAGCAGCCAACTTGGGGGGGGGTCCCCCACTGAAGCTTTCTTT CASSQLGGGSPTEAFF
few TRBJ1-2 17 TRBV5-1 TRBD1 TGCGCCAGCAGCTTGGCCAAAGGTCCAGGGGGCCCCTATGGCTACACCTTC CASSLAKGPGGPYGYTF
NA TRBJ1-2 14 TRBV28 TRBD1 TGTGCCAGCAGTTGGAGGACAGGGGTAGGTGGCTACACCTTC CASSWRTGVGGYTF
NA TRBJ1-5 15 TRBV18 NA TGTGCCAGCTCACCAGGCAGGGTAGACAATCAGCCCCAGCATTTT CASSPGRVDNQPQHF
NA TRBJ1-4 13 TRBV18 NA TGTGCCAGCTCACCCGGACTAAATGAAAAACTGTTTTTT CASSPGLNEKLFF
NA TRBJ1-3 15 TRBV18 NA TGTGCCAGCTCACCGAGCGGGGGGCAGGAAAACACCATATATTTT CASSPSGGQENTIYF
NA TRBJ2-5 13 TRBV7-2 NA TGTGCCAGCAGCATGGGGGAGGCGGAGACCCAGTACTTC CASSMGEAETQYF
NA TRBJ1-3 17 TRBV28 TRBD1 TGTGCCAGCACGGTTCCCGGACAGGGATTATCTGGAAACACCATATATTTT CASTVPGQGLSGNTIYF
NA TRBJ1-2 15 TRBV7-2 NA TGTGCCAGCAGCTTAGACAGGGCCGTTAACTATGGCTACACCTTC CASSLDRAVNYGYTF
NA TRBJ2-3 16 TRBV7-2 TRBD2 TGTGCCAGCAGCTTAAATCGCGGGGGGCGCACAGATACGCAGTATTTT CASSLNRGGRTDTQYF
NA TRBJ2-7 15 TRBV10-2 TRBD2 TGCGCCAGCATAGGGCTAGCGGGAGCCAAGGACGAGCAGTACTTC CASIGLAGAKDEQYF
NA TRBJ1-6 14 TRBV30 NA TGTGCCTGGAGACTGGGACAAGATACCTTTAACCTCCACTTT CAWRLGQDTFNLHF
once TRBJ1-1 14 TRBV6-1 TRBD1 TGTGCCAGCAGTGAAGTGACAGGGGGAACTGAAGCTTTCTTT CASSEVTGGTEAFF
NA TRBJ1-2 14 TRBV13 TRBD1 TGTGCCAGCAGCCCCGGGACAGTAGTTGGCGGCTACACCTTC CASSPGTVVGGYTF
few TRBJ1-1 12 TRBV11-2 NA TGTGCCAGCAGGACGTTGGCGGTAGAAGCTTTCTTT CASRTLAVEAFF
NA TRBJ2-2 14 TRBV5-1 TRBD1 TGCGCCAGCTCCGGACAGGTCGGAACCGGGGAGCTGTTTTTT CASSGQVGTGELFF
NA TRBJ2-3 15 TRBV28 TRBD2 TGTGCCAGTGGGGTTAGCGGGCCTAGCACAGATACGCAGTATTTT CASGVSGPSTDTQYF
NA TRBJ1-1 16 TRBV7-9 TRBD1 TGTGCCAGCAGCTCTGGTCGGGACAGCATGAACACTGAAGCTTTCTTT CASSSGRDSMNTEAFF
NA TRBJ1-2 16 TRBV28 TRBD1 TGTGCCAGCAGTTCGCCATCCGGGACAGGGTATTATGGCTACACCTTC CASSSPSGTGYYGYTF
few TRBJ1-5 17 TRBV6-2/TRBV6-3 NA TGTGCCAGCAGTTACTTCATAAAAGGACAGAGAAATCAGCCCCAGCATTTT CASSYFIKGQRNQPQHF
few TRBJ1-6 17 TRBV5-1 NA TGCGCCAGCACCATGCTTGGCGGGACCGTGAATAATTCACCCCTCCACTTT CASTMLGGTVNNSPLHF
NA TRBJ1-6 14 TRBV6-2/TRBV6-3 NA TGTGCCAGCAGTTACCCCGAGGATAATTCACCCCTCCACTTT CASSYPEDNSPLHF
NA TRBJ2-3 15 TRBV11-3 TRBD1 TGTGCCAGCAGCTTACCGGGGACAGACACAGATACGCAGTATTTT CASSLPGTDTDTQYF
NA TRBJ2-7 14 TRBV5-1 NA TGCGCCAGCACCGGGCGGCAGGGCTCCTACGAGCAGTACTTC CASTGRQGSYEQYF
NA TRBJ2-3 13 TRBV5-1 TRBD2 TGCGCCAGCCAGCGGGATACCACAGATACGCAGTATTTT CASQRDTTDTQYF
NA TRBJ1-2 11 TRBV29-1 NA TGCAGCGTTTCCAGCGCAGATGGCTACACCTTC CSVSSADGYTF